Below, one T cell receptor (beta chain) is given with its context. The junction and the germline gene differ at one end; a read error may be behind it. These data belong to a study of blood T cell repertoires in COVID-19. From germline, CDR1 is LGHDT and CDR2 YNNKEL (reference sequence). The CDR3 has 13 residues. Data came from immunoSEQ multiplex PCR; TCRdb stores just in-frame clones and leaves some out. There are a few hundred thousand clones in the sample; 75% to 90% occur only once, and 1.2% lies in the top ten. This rearrangement joins TRBV3-1 (or the pseudogene TRBV3-2) to TRBJ1-2, with TRBD1 matching over 8 bases. Sequencing input: PBMCs or T cells enriched from blood (not recorded which). This receptor was identified in a man between 25 and 39 years old who had recovered from COVID-19. The CDR3 here is CASSEDRGDGYTF. For the CDR3, the DNA is TGTGCCAGCAGCGAAGACAGGGGCGATGGCTACACCTTC.